This TCR beta chain was observed in a study of T cell responses to AZD1222 COVID-19 vaccine. About this clone: Antigen unknown.

Study-wide findings and caveats: Nearly half of spike-specific TCRs reportedly target unmutated variant regions. Donor demographics were predominantly white British with a female majority; clonal diversity may be underestimated. Once two AZD1222 doses were given, Spike-specific TCR breadth and depth went up.

Only in-frame clones appear in the TCRdb table, and some are missing; sequencing was by immunoSEQ multiplex PCR. The data contain 150,000 or so clones, about 90% of them singletons. Per germline, CDR1 MNHEY and CDR2 SVGEGT. The ends lost 6 bases at V and 5 bases at J; junction bases unmatched: 6. The CDR3 is made up of 14 amino acids. The chain couples TRBV6-2 or TRBV6-3 to TRBJ2-5, with 10 bases lining up with TRBD2. The input for sequencing was peripheral blood, taken on day 0 of AZD1222 vaccination. The clonotype was recovered from an adult in good health. In DNA form, the CDR3 reads TGTGCCAGCAGCAGCGGGGGGGCCTACGAGACCCAGTACTTC. Translated, it gives CASSSGGAYETQYF.